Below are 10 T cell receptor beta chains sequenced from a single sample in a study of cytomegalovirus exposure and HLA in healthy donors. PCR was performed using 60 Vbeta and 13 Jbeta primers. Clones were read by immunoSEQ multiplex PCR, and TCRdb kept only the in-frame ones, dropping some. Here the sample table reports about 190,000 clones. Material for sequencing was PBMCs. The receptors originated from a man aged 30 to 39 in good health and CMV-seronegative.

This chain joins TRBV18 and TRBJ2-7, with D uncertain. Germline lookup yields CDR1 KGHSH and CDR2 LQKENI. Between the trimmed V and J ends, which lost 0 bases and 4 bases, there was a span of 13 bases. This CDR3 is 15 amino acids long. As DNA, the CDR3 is TGTGCCAGCTCACCACCATCTAAAAGCTCGTACGAGCAGTACTTC. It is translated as CASSPPSKSSYEQYF.

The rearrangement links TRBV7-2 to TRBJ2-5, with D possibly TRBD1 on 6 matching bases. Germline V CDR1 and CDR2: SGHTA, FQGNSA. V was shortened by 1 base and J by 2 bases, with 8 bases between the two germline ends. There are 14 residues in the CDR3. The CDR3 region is CASSLVQGQETQYF. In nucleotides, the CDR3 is TGTGCCAGCAGCTTAGTACAGGGTCAAGAGACCCAGTACTTC.

The CDR3 coding sequence is TGCAGCGTGGAATTAACAGGGTCCAGCTCCTACAATGAGCAGTTCTTC. This codes for CSVELTGSSSYNEQFF. J is TRBJ2-1 and V is TRBV29-1; D is possibly TRBD1 (6 bases). This CDR3 has 16 amino acids. Germline-derived CDR1 and CDR2 are SQVTM and ANQGSEA. V lost 6 bases to trimming and J lost 0 bases, with 18 bases between them.

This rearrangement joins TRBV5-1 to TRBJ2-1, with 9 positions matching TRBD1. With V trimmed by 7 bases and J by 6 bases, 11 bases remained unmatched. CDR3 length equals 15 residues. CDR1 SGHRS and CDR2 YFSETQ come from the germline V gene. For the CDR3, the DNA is TGCGCCAGCCCCCAGAGCCGGGACAGGGCCAATGAGCAGTTCTTC. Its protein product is CASPQSRDRANEQFF.

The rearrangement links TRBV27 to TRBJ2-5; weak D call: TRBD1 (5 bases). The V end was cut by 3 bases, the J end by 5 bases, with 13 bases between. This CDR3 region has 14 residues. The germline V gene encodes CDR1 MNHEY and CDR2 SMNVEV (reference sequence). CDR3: CASSFQGNAETQYF. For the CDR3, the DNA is TGTGCCAGCAGTTTCCAGGGTAATGCGGAGACCCAGTACTTC.

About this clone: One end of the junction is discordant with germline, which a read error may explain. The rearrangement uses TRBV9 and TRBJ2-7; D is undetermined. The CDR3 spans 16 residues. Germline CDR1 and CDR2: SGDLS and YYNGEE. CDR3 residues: CASSGALTVSSYEQHF. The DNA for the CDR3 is TGTGCCAGCAGCGGGGCCCTGACGGTGAGCTCCTACGAGCAGCACTTC.

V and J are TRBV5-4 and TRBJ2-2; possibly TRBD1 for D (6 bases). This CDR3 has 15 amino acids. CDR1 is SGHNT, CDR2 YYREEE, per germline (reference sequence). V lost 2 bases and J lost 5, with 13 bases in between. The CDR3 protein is CASSFGTLDTGELFF. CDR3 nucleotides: TGTGCCAGCAGCTTCGGGACATTAGATACCGGGGAGCTGTTTTTT.

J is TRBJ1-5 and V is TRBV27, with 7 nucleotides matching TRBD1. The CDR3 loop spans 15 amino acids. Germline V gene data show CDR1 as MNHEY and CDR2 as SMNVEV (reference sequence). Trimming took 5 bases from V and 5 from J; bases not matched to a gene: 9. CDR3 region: CASSLRQGRDQPQHF. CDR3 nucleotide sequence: TGTGCCAGCAGTCTTCGACAGGGAAGAGATCAGCCCCAGCATTTT.

CDR3 nucleotide sequence: TGCGCCAGCAGCCTTCGGGAGCGGGGGGGAACCCAGTACTTC. Translating gives CASSLRERGGTQYF. The V and J genes are TRBV5-1 and TRBJ2-5, with 10 nucleotides matching TRBD2. The V and J ends lost 4 bases and 8 bases, in that order; junction bases with no gene match: 8. The CDR3 runs to 14 residues. CDR1 is SGHRS and CDR2 is YFSETQ in the germline V gene.

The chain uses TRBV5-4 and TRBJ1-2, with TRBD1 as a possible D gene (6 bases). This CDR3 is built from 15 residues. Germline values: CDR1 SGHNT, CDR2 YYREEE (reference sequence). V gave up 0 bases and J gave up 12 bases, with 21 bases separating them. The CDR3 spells CASSLEFAGAMANTF. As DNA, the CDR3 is TGTGCCAGCAGCTTGGAATTCGCAGGGGCTATGGCTAACACCTTC. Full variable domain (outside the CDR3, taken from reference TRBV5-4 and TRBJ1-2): ETGVTQSPTHLIKTRGQQVTLRCSSQSGHNTVSWYQQALGQGPQFIFQYYREEENGRGNFPPRFSGLQFPNYSSELNVNALELDDSALYLCASSLEFAGAMANTFGSGTRLTVV.